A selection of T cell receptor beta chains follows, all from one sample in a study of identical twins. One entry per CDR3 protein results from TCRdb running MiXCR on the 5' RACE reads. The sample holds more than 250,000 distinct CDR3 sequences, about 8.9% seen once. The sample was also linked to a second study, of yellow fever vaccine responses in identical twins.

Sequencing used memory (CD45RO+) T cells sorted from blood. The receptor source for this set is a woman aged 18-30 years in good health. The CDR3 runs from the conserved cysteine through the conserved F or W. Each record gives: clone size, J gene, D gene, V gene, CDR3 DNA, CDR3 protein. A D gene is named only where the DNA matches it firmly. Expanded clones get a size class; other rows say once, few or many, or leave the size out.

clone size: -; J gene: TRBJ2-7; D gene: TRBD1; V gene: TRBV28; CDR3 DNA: TGTGCCAGCAGGCCCACAGGGGGTGTGTACGAGCAGTACTTC; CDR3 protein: CASRPTGGVYEQYF
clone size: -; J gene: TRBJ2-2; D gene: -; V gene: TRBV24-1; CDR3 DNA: TGTGCCACCAGTGATCAGGGGGAGCTGTTTTTT; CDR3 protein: CATSDQGELFF
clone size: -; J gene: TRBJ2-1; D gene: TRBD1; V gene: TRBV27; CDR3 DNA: TGTGCCAGCAAACGAGCGGACAGGGGGGGCAATGAGCAGTTCTTC; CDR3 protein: CASKRADRGGNEQFF
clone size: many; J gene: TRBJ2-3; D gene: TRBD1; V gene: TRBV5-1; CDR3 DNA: TGCGCCAGCAGCACCCACGGACAGGGGGGCACAGATACGCAGTATTTT; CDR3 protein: CASSTHGQGGTDTQYF
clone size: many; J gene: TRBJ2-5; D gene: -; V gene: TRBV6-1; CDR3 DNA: TGTGCCAGCAGTGTCCCCCGATTGGAGACCCAGTACTTC; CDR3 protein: CASSVPRLETQYF
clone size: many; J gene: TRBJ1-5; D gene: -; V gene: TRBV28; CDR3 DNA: TGTGCCAGCAGTTTAGCGGGGGGGAACAATCAGCCCCAGCATTTT; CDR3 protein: CASSLAGGNNQPQHF
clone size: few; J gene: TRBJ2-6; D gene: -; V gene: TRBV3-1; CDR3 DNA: TGTGCCAGCAGCCGGGGACGGGACTCTGGGGCCAACGTCCTGACTTTC; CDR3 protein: CASSRGRDSGANVLTF
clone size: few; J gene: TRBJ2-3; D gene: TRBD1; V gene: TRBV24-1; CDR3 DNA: TGTGCCACCAGTGAGACCGGGACAGGAGGGAATACGCAGTATTTT; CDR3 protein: CATSETGTGGNTQYF
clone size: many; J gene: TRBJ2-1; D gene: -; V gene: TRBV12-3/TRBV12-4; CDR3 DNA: TGTGCCAGCAGTTTACGGAGCTCCTACAATGAGCAGTTCTTC; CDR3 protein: CASSLRSSYNEQFF
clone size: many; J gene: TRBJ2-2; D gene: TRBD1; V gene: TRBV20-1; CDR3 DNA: TGCAGTGCTAACTCCGTTCAGGGGGCAACCGGGGAGCTGTTTTTT; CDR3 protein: CSANSVQGATGELFF
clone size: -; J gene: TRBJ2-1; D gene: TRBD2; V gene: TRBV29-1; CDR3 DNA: TGCAGCGCTCAGACTAGCGCAACCCGAGGGGAGCAGTTCTTC; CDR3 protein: CSAQTSATRGEQFF
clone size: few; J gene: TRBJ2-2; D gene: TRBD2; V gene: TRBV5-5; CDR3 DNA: TGTGCCAGCAGTCCCGGGACTACCGGGACCGGGGAGCTGTTTTTT; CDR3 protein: CASSPGTTGTGELFF
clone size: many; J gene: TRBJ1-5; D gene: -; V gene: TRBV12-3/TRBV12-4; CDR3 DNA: TGTGCCAGCAGCAGGACCGAGAATCAGCCCCAGCATTTT; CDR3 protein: CASSRTENQPQHF
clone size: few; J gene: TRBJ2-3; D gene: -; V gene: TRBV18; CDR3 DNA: TGTGCCAGCTCACGCGGGCTCGGAGATACGCAGTATTTT; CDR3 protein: CASSRGLGDTQYF
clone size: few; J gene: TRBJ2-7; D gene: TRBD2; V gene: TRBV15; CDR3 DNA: TGTGCCACCAGCCCCAGGAGGGAGGGCCGATCGAGCTCCTACGAGCAGTACTTC; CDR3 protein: CATSPRREGRSSSYEQYF
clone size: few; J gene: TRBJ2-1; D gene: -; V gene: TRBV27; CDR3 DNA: TGTGCCAGCAGAGAGGGTTGGGGGTCACTCTCAAACAATGAGCAGTTCTTC; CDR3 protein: CASREGWGSLSNNEQFF
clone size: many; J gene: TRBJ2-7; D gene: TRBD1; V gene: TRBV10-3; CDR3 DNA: TGTGCCATCAGTGACTTGGGACAGGGAGCTTCCTACGAGCAGTACTTC; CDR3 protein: CAISDLGQGASYEQYF
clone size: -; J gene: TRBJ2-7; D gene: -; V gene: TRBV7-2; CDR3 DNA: TGTGCCAGCAGCTTACCTCTTTCAGGGGCAGGATACGAGCAGTACTTC; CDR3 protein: CASSLPLSGAGYEQYF
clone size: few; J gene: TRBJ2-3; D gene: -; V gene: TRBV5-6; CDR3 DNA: TGTGCCAGCAGCTTTATCACGGGTTTCGCAGATACGCAGTATTTT; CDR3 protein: CASSFITGFADTQYF
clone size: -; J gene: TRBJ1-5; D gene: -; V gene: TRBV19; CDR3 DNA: TGTGCCAGTAGTATAGTCGGGGTTGGCAATCAGCCCCAGCATTTT; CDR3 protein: CASSIVGVGNQPQHF
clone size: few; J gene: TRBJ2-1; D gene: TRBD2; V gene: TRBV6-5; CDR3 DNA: TGTGCCAGCAGCAGGGGACTAGCGGGGGACAATGAGCAGTTCTTC; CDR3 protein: CASSRGLAGDNEQFF
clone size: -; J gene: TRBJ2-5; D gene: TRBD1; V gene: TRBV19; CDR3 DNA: TGTGCCAGTAGTAGGGGGCGAGGGACAGGGGTTCGGGAGACCCAGTACTTC; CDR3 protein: CASSRGRGTGVRETQYF